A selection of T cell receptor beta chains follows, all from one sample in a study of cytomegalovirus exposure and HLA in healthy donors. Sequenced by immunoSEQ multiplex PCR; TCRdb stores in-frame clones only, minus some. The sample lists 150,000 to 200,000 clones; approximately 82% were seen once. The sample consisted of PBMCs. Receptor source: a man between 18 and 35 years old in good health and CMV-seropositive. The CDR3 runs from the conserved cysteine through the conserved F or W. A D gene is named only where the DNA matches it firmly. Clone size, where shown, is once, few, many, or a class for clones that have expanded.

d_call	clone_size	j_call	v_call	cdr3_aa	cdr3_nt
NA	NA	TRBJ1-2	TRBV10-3	CAISEMDTQGGYTF	TGTGCCATCAGTGAGATGGACACCCAAGGTGGCTACACCTTC
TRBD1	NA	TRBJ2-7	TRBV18	CASSPVKTGAYEQYF	TGTGCCAGCTCACCAGTTAAGACAGGGGCCTACGAGCAGTACTTC
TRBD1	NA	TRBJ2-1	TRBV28	CASSLPGDRGANEQFF	TGTGCCAGCAGTCTGCCTGGGGACAGGGGGGCCAATGAGCAGTTCTTC
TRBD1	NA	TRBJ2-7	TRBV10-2	CASSESTGGYEQYF	TGCGCCAGCAGTGAGTCGACAGGGGGCTACGAGCAGTACTTC
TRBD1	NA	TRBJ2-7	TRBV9	CASSASGTAAYEQYF	TGTGCCAGCAGCGCGTCCGGGACAGCTGCCTACGAGCAGTACTTC
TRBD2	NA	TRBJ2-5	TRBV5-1	CASSLGTSGRWSQETQYF	TGCGCCAGCAGCTTGGGGACTAGCGGGAGATGGAGTCAAGAGACCCAGTACTTC
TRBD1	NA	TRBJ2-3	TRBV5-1	CASRGDRVADTQYF	TGCGCCAGCAGGGGGGACAGGGTTGCAGATACGCAGTATTTT
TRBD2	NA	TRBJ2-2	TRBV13	CASSPGLGNTGELFF	TGTGCCAGCAGCCCCGGACTAGGGAACACCGGGGAGCTGTTTTTT
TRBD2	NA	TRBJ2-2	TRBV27	CASSSWAGAGTGELFF	TGTGCCAGCAGTTCATGGGCGGGAGCGGGTACCGGGGAGCTGTTTTTT
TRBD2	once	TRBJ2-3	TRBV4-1	CASSQGVFRRESVTDTQYF	TGCGCCAGCAGCCAAGGCGTGTTCCGGCGGGAGTCGGTCACAGATACGCAGTATTTT
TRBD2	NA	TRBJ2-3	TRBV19	CASRDLAGATDTQYF	TGTGCCAGTAGGGATCTAGCGGGAGCCACAGATACGCAGTATTTT
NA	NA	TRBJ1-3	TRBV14	CASSRTMYAAGNTIYF	TGTGCCAGCAGCCGAACCATGTACGCGGCGGGAAACACCATATATTTT
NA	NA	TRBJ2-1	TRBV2	CASIVGSGTLSYNEQFF	TGTGCCAGCATCGTTGGTAGCGGTACTCTATCCTACAATGAGCAGTTCTTC
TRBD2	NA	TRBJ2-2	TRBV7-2	CASSFGVAGGTAGELFF	TGTGCCAGCAGCTTCGGGGTAGCGGGAGGTACGGCCGGGGAGCTGTTTTTT
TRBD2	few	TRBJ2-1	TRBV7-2	CASSLQSSGPGGNEQFF	TGTGCCAGCAGCCTACAGTCTAGCGGCCCCGGGGGCAATGAGCAGTTCTTC
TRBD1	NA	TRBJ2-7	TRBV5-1	CASSSGTGGSYEQYF	TGCGCCAGCAGCTCCGGGACAGGGGGCTCTTACGAGCAGTACTTC
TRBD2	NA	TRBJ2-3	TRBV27	CASSSLAGGSTDTQYF	TGTGCCAGCAGTTCCCTAGCGGGAGGGTCCACAGATACGCAGTATTTT
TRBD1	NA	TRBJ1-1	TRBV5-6	CASSFIRTGQWGLDTEAFF	TGTGCCAGCAGCTTTATCCGGACAGGGCAATGGGGGTTGGACACTGAAGCTTTCTTT
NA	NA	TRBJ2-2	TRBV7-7	CASSLAGSGELFF	TGTGCTAGCAGCTTGGCAGGGTCCGGGGAGCTGTTTTTT
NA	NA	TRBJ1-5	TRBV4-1	CASSQGLRGSNQPQHF	TGCGCCAGCAGCCAGGGCTTAAGGGGGTCCAATCAGCCCCAGCATTTT
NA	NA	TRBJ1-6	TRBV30	CAWSRRDGKSYNSPLHF	TGTGCCTGGAGTCGGAGGGATGGGAAATCCTATAATTCACCCCTCCACTTT
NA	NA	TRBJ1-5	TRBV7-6	CASSFGAHQPQHF	TGTGCCAGCAGCTTTGGGGCGCATCAGCCCCAGCATTTT
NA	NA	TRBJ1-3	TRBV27	CASISQSGNTIYF	TGTGCCAGCATTTCACAATCTGGAAACACCATATATTTT
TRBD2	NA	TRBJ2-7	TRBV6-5	CASSYEGGSSYEQYF	TGTGCCAGCAGTTACGAAGGCGGGAGCTCCTACGAGCAGTACTTC
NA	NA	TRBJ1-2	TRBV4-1	CASSQEGRGSYGYTF	TGCGCCAGCAGCCAAGAGGGAAGGGGCTCCTATGGCTACACCTTC
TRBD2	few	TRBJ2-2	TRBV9	CASSPSLQAGVGGELFF	TGTGCCAGCAGCCCCTCCCTCCAAGCGGGAGTAGGCGGGGAGCTGTTTTTT
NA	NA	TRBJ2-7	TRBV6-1	CASSPSLGGEQYF	TGTGCCAGCAGTCCCTCGTTGGGGGGCGAGCAGTACTTC
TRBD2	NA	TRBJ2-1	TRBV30	CAWSVRVPRQRDDNEQFF	TGTGCCTGGAGTGTACGAGTCCCCAGACAGCGGGACGACAATGAGCAGTTCTTC
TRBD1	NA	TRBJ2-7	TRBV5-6	CASSAGQGAIEQYF	TGTGCCAGCAGCGCGGGACAGGGGGCGATCGAGCAGTACTTC
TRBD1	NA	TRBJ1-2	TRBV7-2	CASSRGQDGYTF	TGTGCCAGCAGCCGCGGACAGGATGGCTACACCTTC
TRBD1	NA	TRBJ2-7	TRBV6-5	CASLSPDRLYEQYF	TGTGCCAGCCTTTCTCCGGACAGGTTGTACGAGCAGTACTTC
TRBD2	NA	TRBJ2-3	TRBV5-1	CASSSRGAGADTQYF	TGCGCCAGCAGCTCCCGGGGAGCGGGAGCAGATACGCAGTATTTT
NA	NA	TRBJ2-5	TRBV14	CASSHLGFQETQYF	TGTGCCAGCAGCCACCTAGGATTTCAAGAGACCCAGTACTTC
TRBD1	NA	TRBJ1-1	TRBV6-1	CASRATGLNTEAFF	TGTGCCAGCAGGGCGACAGGGTTGAACACTGAAGCTTTCTTT
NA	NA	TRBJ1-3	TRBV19	CASSVRELLFSGNTIYF	TGTGCCAGTAGTGTTCGAGAACTTCTATTCTCTGGAAACACCATATATTTT
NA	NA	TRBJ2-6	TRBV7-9	CASSLEGRRAGANVLTF	TGTGCCAGCAGCTTAGAGGGCCGGAGGGCTGGGGCCAACGTCCTGACTTTC
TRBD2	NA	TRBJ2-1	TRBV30	CAWSATSAKDEQFF	TGTGCCTGGAGTGCAACTAGCGCAAAGGATGAGCAGTTCTTC
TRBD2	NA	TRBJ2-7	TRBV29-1	CSVEASGSYEQYF	TGCAGCGTTGAGGCTAGCGGTTCCTACGAGCAGTACTTC
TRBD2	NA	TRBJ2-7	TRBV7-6	CASSARLAPSSYEQYF	TGTGCCAGCAGCGCCCGACTAGCTCCTAGCTCCTACGAGCAGTACTTC
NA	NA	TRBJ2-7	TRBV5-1	CASSGTREDYEQYF	TGCGCCAGCAGCGGGACGCGGGAAGACTACGAGCAGTACTTC
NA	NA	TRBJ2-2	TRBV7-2	CASSFRVRGSTGELFF	TGTGCCAGCAGCTTCAGGGTGCGGGGATCAACCGGGGAGCTGTTTTTT
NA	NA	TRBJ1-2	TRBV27	CASKLRGGLNGYTF	TGTGCCAGCAAATTGAGGGGGGGGCTAAATGGCTACACCTTC
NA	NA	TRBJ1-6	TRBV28	CASSFPGSGSMDSPLHF	TGTGCCAGCAGTTTCCCCGGGTCGGGGAGTATGGATTCACCCCTCCACTTT
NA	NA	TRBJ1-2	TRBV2	CASQSTLGANYGYTF	TGTGCCAGCCAAAGCACCCTTGGAGCTAACTATGGCTACACCTTC
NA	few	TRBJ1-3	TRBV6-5	CASSSSGGVSGNTIYF	TGTGCCAGCAGTTCCTCGGGGGGAGTCTCTGGAAACACCATATATTTT
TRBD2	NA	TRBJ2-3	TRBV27	CASSYTSGREDTQYF	TGTGCCAGCAGTTATACTAGCGGGAGGGAGGATACGCAGTATTTT
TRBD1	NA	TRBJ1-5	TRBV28	CASSPQRQGNQPQHF	TGTGCCAGCAGCCCCCAAAGACAGGGGAATCAGCCCCAGCATTTT
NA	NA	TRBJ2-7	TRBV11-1	CASSPTPSYEQYF	TGTGCCAGCAGCCCTACCCCTTCCTACGAGCAGTACTTC
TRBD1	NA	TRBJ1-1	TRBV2	CASILDRGCEAFF	TGTGCCAGCATTCTGGACAGGGGCTGTGAAGCTTTCTTT
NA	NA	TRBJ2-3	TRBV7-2	CASSRLGGPGPDTQYF	TGTGCCAGCAGCCGTTTAGGGGGACCCGGGCCAGATACGCAGTATTTT
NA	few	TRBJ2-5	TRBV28	CASSTSRTAQETQYF	TGTGCCAGCAGTACATCTCGGACAGCCCAAGAGACCCAGTACTTC
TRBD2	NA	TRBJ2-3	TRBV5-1	CASSWAGRATDTQYF	TGCGCCAGCAGCTGGGCCGGGAGGGCCACAGATACGCAGTATTTT
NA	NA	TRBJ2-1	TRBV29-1	CSGQGWEQFF	TGCAGCGGGCAGGGTTGGGAGCAGTTCTTC